Below are 30 T cell receptor beta chains sequenced from a single sample in a study of blood T cell repertoires in COVID-19. Sequencing used immunoSEQ multiplex PCR; TCRdb keeps in-frame clones, though not all of them. The sample lists under 350,000 clones, 80% to 90% occurring once. The sequencing input was PBMCs or T cells enriched from blood (not recorded which). These receptors were obtained from a man aged 30 to 45 who had recovered from COVID-19.

The chain couples TRBV19 to TRBJ2-7, with D possibly being TRBD1 (6 bases). The CDR3 spans 15 residues. The V gene's germline CDR1 is LNHDA and CDR2 SQIVND (reference sequence). Trimming cost V 1 base and J 5 bases, with 15 bases left between them. The CDR3 here is CASSIGETGPDEQYF. Here the CDR3 DNA reads TGTGCCAGTAGTATAGGAGAGACAGGTCCGGACGAGCAGTACTTC.

This clone was observed a single time. V usage is TRBV6-5 and J usage is TRBJ2-1; D unclear. Per germline, CDR1 MNHEY and CDR2 SVGAGI. The V gene lost 7 bases and the J gene lost 5 bases, with 6 bases spanning the gap. There are 11 residues in the CDR3. CDR3 bases: TGTGCCAGCACCTTTCACAATGAGCAGTTCTTC. Translating gives CASTFHNEQFF.

The chain recombines TRBV5-1 with TRBJ1-1; D ambiguous. V lost 1 base and J 2 bases, leaving 12 bases between the germline ends. Germline V lookup: CDR1 SGHRS, CDR2 YFSETQ. This CDR3 is 15 amino acids long. The CDR3 is CASSLHGRGNTEAFF. As DNA, the CDR3 is TGCGCCAGCAGCTTGCACGGACGGGGAAACACTGAAGCTTTCTTT.

Notes on this clone: The sample has other DNA sequences that encode this CDR3 too. The chain combines TRBV19 with TRBJ1-5, with 8 bases aligning to TRBD1. The V segment lost 3 bases and the J segment 3 bases; nucleotides outside the gene matches: 4. This CDR3 spans 15 amino acids. Germline V CDR1 and CDR2: LNHDA, SQIVND (reference sequence). The CDR3 region is CASSIARGPNQPQHF. The CDR3 DNA sequence: TGTGCCAGTAGTATTGCCAGGGGGCCCAATCAGCCCCAGCATTTT.

V gene TRBV24-1 combines with J gene TRBJ1-6; D unclear. The CDR3 is 14 amino acids. V lost 5 bases and J 8 bases, leaving 12 bases between the germline ends. CDR1 and CDR2 from the germline V gene are KGHDR and SFDVKD. CDR3 DNA sequence: TGTGCCACCAGTGGGGCACCTTATTATTCACCCCTCCACTTT. This gives the protein CATSGAPYYSPLHF.

The V call is TRBV9, the J call TRBJ1-1; D is possibly TRBD1 (6 bases). CDR1 is SGDLS, CDR2 YYNGEE, per germline. The V end lost 3 bases, the J end lost 5 bases, and 14 bases lay between the germline ends. There are 14 residues in the CDR3. CDR3 sequence: CASSGYRANTEAFF. The CDR3 DNA reads as TGTGCCAGCAGCGGTTACAGGGCGAATACTGAAGCTTTCTTT. The entire variable domain, with the rest obtained from reference TRBV9 and TRBJ1-1, is as follows: DSGVTQTPKHLITATGQRVTLRCSPRSGDLSVYWYQQSLDQGLQFLIQYYNGEERAKGNILERFSAQQFPDLHSELNLSSLELGDSALYFCASSGYRANTEAFFGQGTRLTVV.

The V and J genes are TRBV19 and TRBJ2-5; 10 bases align to TRBD2. Trimming removed 6 bases from V and 5 bases from J; junction bases left unmatched: 6. There are 14 residues in the CDR3. The germline V gene has CDR1 LNHDA and CDR2 SQIVND (reference sequence). CDR3 residues: CASRSGGAGETQYF. The CDR3 DNA follows: TGTGCCAGTAGAAGCGGGGGGGCCGGGGAGACCCAGTACTTC.

The chain recombines TRBV3-1 (or the pseudogene TRBV3-2) with TRBJ2-3, with 15 bases lining up with TRBD2. Germline V gene lookup returns CDR1 LGHDT and CDR2 YNNKEL (reference sequence). The CDR3 loop spans 17 amino acids. V was pared by 4 bases and J by 6 bases, with 8 bases of the junction left unmatched. The CDR3 sequence: CASSLWTSGGVEDTQYF. The CDR3 DNA follows: TGTGCCAGCAGCCTCTGGACTAGCGGGGGGGTTGAGGATACGCAGTATTTT.

The chain employs TRBV3-1 (or the pseudogene TRBV3-2) and TRBJ2-3, with 10 bases aligning to TRBD2. Trimming at V came to 4 bases and at J to 2 bases, leaving 6 bases not matched to a gene. This CDR3 region has 16 residues. Germline V lookup: CDR1 LGHDT, CDR2 YNNKEL (reference sequence). The CDR3 protein is CASSPPSGRITDTQYF. Here the CDR3 DNA reads TGTGCCAGCAGCCCCCCTAGCGGGAGAATCACAGATACGCAGTATTTT.

The V call is TRBV7-9, the J call TRBJ2-5; D not resolved. The ends were cut back, 6 bases at V and 5 bases at J, with 10 bases in the middle. The CDR3 sequence is 12 residues long. Germline V gene sequence: CDR1 SEHNR, CDR2 FQNEAQ (reference sequence). The CDR3 protein is CASRTLEETQYF. CDR3 DNA sequence: TGTGCCAGCAGGACTCTGGAGGAGACCCAGTACTTC.

J is TRBJ1-1 and V is TRBV19; a possible D gene is TRBD1 (6 bases). Germline CDR1 LNHDA, CDR2 SQIVND (reference sequence). The CDR3 is made up of 15 amino acids. V lost 3 bases to trimming and J lost 3 bases, with 14 bases between them. The CDR3 here is CASSMGNRAYTEAFF. In nucleotides, the CDR3 is TGTGCCAGTAGTATGGGCAACAGGGCTTACACTGAAGCTTTCTTT.

As DNA, the CDR3 is TGTGCCAGCAGTGAAGCGCGCAGGGGAGGGGAGACCCAGTACTTC. Translated: CASSEARRGGETQYF. The J gene is TRBJ2-5, the V gene TRBV6-1; tentative D call: TRBD2 (7 bases). CDR3 length: 15 amino acids. The germline gives CDR1 MNHNS, CDR2 SASEGT. With 0 bases removed from V and 5 bases from J, the gap between germline ends came to 13 bases.

The genes are TRBV13 and TRBJ2-2; 7 bases fit TRBD2. The CDR3 runs 15 residues. V was clipped by 1 base and J by 8 bases; unmatched bases: 7. CDR1 is PRHDT, CDR2 FYEKMQ, per germline (reference sequence). CDR3 sequence reads: CASSLDPASGGELFF. DNA for the CDR3: TGTGCCAGCAGCTTAGATCCGGCTAGCGGTGGGGAGCTGTTTTTT. Complete variable domain (other parts from reference TRBV13 and TRBJ2-2): AAGVIQSPRHLIKEKRETATLKCYPIPRHDTVYWYQQGPGQDPQFLISFYEKMQSDKGSIPDRFSAQQFSDYHSELNMSSLELGDSALYFCASSLDPASGGELFFGEGSRLTVL.

The V and J genes are TRBV2 and TRBJ1-2; a possible D gene is TRBD1 (6 bases). The CDR3 extends over 12 amino acids. CDR1 and CDR2 (germline): SNHLY, FYNNEI. Trimming took off 4 bases at V and 8 bases at J, with 11 bases between the two ends. The CDR3 protein is CASSGTVGGYTF. Here the CDR3 DNA reads TGTGCCAGCAGTGGGACAGTAGGAGGCTACACCTTC.

V and J are TRBV28 and TRBJ1-5; D not certain. Germline-derived CDR1 and CDR2 are MDHEN and SYDVKM. The V end lost 5 bases, the J end lost 10 bases, and 12 bases lay between the germline ends. CDR3 size: 12 residues. CDR3 nucleotide sequence: TGTGCCAGCAGTGATCAAATGGGCCCCCAGCATTTT. Residues: CASSDQMGPQHF.

The J gene is TRBJ2-3, the V gene TRBV24-1, with unresolved D. Germline-derived CDR1 and CDR2 are KGHDR and SFDVKD. The CDR3 runs 11 residues. V was clipped by 7 bases and J by 2 bases, with 3 bases between them. The CDR3 spells CATSYTDTQYF. The CDR3 bases are TGTGCCACCAGCTACACAGATACGCAGTATTTT.

This clone was counted between two and nine times. The V and J genes are TRBV9 and TRBJ2-1; D is possibly TRBD2 (7 bases). The CDR3 runs to 15 residues. Germline V CDR1 and CDR2: SGDLS, YYNGEE. Trimming took 0 bases from V and 2 from J, leaving 9 bases between them. The CDR3 sequence is CASSVEGGPYNEQFF. For the CDR3, the DNA is TGTGCCAGCAGCGTAGAGGGGGGGCCCTACAATGAGCAGTTCTTC.

The J gene is TRBJ1-2, the V gene TRBV5-6; TRBD1 is a possible D gene (5 bases). Germline V gene lookup returns CDR1 SGHDT and CDR2 YYEEEE. V lost 5 bases and J lost 4, with 12 bases in between. This CDR3 comprises 13 residues. CDR3 in amino acids: CASRVGASYGYTF. The CDR3 bases are TGTGCCAGCAGGGTTGGGGCTAGCTATGGCTACACCTTC.

J is TRBJ1-1 and V is TRBV28; a possible D gene is TRBD1 (6 bases). V was pared by 3 bases and J by 0 bases, with 14 bases between. Per the germline V gene, CDR1 is MDHEN and CDR2 is SYDVKM. CDR3 length equals 16 residues. CDR3 loop: CASSFPSDSLNTEAFF. The CDR3 bases are TGTGCCAGCAGTTTCCCATCGGACAGCCTGAACACTGAAGCTTTCTTT.

The J gene is TRBJ2-5, the V gene TRBV27; the match to TRBD2 covers 8 bases. Trimming removed 2 bases from V and 1 base from J; junction bases left unmatched: 6. This CDR3 contains 16 residues. Per germline, CDR1 MNHEY and CDR2 SMNVEV (reference sequence). CDR3 DNA: TGTGCCAGCAGTTTAGGCACTAGCGGCACCCAAGAGACCCAGTACTTC. It is translated as CASSLGTSGTQETQYF.

CDR3 amino acids: CASSPRAGETQYF. CDR3 in DNA: TGTGCCAGCTCACCGCGGGCCGGAGAGACCCAGTACTTC. The genes are TRBV18 and TRBJ2-5, with D maybe TRBD2 (5 bases). The CDR3 totals 13 residues. Trimming left V 3 bases short and J 4 bases short, with 9 bases between. Germline values: CDR1 KGHSH, CDR2 LQKENI.

This clone was detected only a few times. The genes are TRBV5-1 and TRBJ2-7, with 7 bases identical to TRBD1. CDR3 length equals 15 residues. Germline V CDR1 and CDR2: SGHRS, YFSETQ. The trim removed 1 base at V and 0 bases at J, leaving 4 bases unmatched. The CDR3 region is CASSLMRGLSYEQYF. The CDR3 DNA follows: TGCGCCAGCAGCTTGATGAGGGGGCTCTCCTACGAGCAGTACTTC. The full variable domain, rest sourced from reference TRBV5-1 and TRBJ2-7, is KAGVTQTPRYLIKTRGQQVTLSCSPISGHRSVSWYQQTPGQGLQFLFEYFSETQRNKGNFPGRFSGRQFSNSRSEMNVSTLELGDSALYLCASSLMRGLSYEQYFGPGTRLTVT.

The chain couples TRBV7-2 to TRBJ2-3; the match to TRBD1 covers 9 bases. CDR1 is SGHTA and CDR2 is FQGNSA in the germline V gene. The CDR3 covers 15 residues. V lost 3 bases and J lost 2; bases outside the gene matches: 3. This CDR3 reads CASSFGDRDTDTQYF. The DNA for the CDR3 is TGTGCCAGCAGCTTTGGGGACAGGGACACAGATACGCAGTATTTT.

The V gene is TRBV24-1, the J gene TRBJ2-7, with D possibly matching TRBD2 (5 bases). V was cut by 5 bases and J by 6 bases, with 13 bases left in between. Germline-derived CDR1 and CDR2 are KGHDR and SFDVKD. The CDR3 spans 13 residues. DNA of the CDR3: TGTGCCACCAGTGCCCTCGGGGTGGGCGAGCAGTACTTC. This gives the protein CATSALGVGEQYF.

This chain joins TRBV6-6 and TRBJ2-1; D gene ambiguous. Per germline, CDR1 MNHNY and CDR2 SVGAGI (reference sequence). Trimming took off 6 bases at V and 0 bases at J, with 9 bases between the two ends. The CDR3 extends over 14 amino acids. CDR3 in amino acids: CASSLSYSYNEQFF. CDR3 bases: TGTGCCAGCAGCTTATCCTACTCCTACAATGAGCAGTTCTTC.

This chain uses TRBV5-6 with TRBJ1-2, with 8 bases fitting TRBD1. CDR1 is SGHDT and CDR2 is YYEEEE in the germline V gene. The CDR3 totals 16 residues. The junction had 12 bases not matched to a gene; V was cut back by 4 bases and J by 4 bases. The CDR3 region has the DNA TGTGCCAGCAGCCCTCCGACGACAGGGGCTTTCTATGGCTACACCTTC. Its translation: CASSPPTTGAFYGYTF. The full variable domain, in which reference TRBV5-6 and TRBJ1-2 provide the parts outside the CDR3, is DAGVTQSPTHLIKTRGQQVTLRCSPKSGHDTVSWYQQALGQGPQFIFQYYEEEERQRGNFPDRFSGHQFPNYSSELNVNALLLGDSALYLCASSPPTTGAFYGYTFGSGTRLTVV.

This clone came up a few times. CDR3 amino acids: CASSLKRQGRVGNQPQHF. The DNA of the CDR3 is TGTGCCAGTAGTCTAAAGAGACAGGGACGGGTTGGCAATCAGCCCCAGCATTTT. V is TRBV19 and J is TRBJ1-5; 7 positions match TRBD1. The ends lost 5 bases at V and 2 bases at J; junction bases unmatched: 15. Germline CDR1 reads LNHDA; CDR2 reads SQIVND (reference sequence). The CDR3 loop spans 18 amino acids.

The chain carries TRBV18 and TRBJ1-5, with D perhaps matching TRBD1 (5 bases). CDR1 is KGHSH, CDR2 LQKENI, per germline. CDR3 length equals 15 residues. Trimming pared 0 bases from V and 9 bases from J, leaving 15 bases between. The CDR3 DNA is TGTGCCAGCTCACCACCGGGGACCACAGCGGGGCCCCAGCATTTT. Protein: CASSPPGTTAGPQHF.

The V and J genes are TRBV28 and TRBJ1-2; D gene ambiguous. The germline CDR1 and CDR2 sequences are MDHEN and SYDVKM. CDR3 length: 15 amino acids. The V gene lost 1 base and the J gene lost 7 bases, with 16 bases spanning the gap. The DNA of the CDR3 is TGTGCCAGCAGTTTATTGGTACCCGTGGAGGGTGGCTACACCTTC. Translation gives CASSLLVPVEGGYTF.

The chain has TRBV11-3 and TRBJ2-1, with D possibly being TRBD1 (6 bases). Trimming shortened V by 5 bases and J by 8 bases, and 16 bases separated the two germline ends. Looked up from germline, CDR1 is SGHNT and CDR2 is YENEEA. This CDR3 has 14 residues. The CDR3 sequence is CASSPTQQGYEQFF. The CDR3, as DNA: TGTGCCAGCAGCCCTACCCAACAGGGCTATGAGCAGTTCTTC. Full variable domain (missing parts from reference TRBV11-3 and TRBJ2-1): EAGVVQSPRYKIIEKKQPVAFWCNPISGHNTLYWYLQNLGQGPELLIRYENEEAVDDSQLPKDRFSAERLKGVDSTLKIQPAELGDSAVYLCASSPTQQGYEQFFGPGTRLTVL.